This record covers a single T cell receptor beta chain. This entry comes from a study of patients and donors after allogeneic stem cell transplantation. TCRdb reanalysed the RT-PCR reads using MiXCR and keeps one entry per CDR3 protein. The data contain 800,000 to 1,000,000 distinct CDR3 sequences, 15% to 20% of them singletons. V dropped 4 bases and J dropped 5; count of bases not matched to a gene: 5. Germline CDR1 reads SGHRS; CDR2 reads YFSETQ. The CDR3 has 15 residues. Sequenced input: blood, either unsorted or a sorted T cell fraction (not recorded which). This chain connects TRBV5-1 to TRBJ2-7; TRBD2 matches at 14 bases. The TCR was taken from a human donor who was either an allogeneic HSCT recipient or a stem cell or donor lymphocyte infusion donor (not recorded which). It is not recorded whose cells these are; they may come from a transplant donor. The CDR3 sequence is CASSIGTSGSDEQYF. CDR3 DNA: TGCGCCAGCAGCATCGGGACTAGCGGGAGCGACGAGCAGTACTTC.